This T cell receptor (beta chain) was captured by sequencing in a study of cytomegalovirus exposure and HLA in healthy donors. Findings of the study overall: V- and J-gene trimming of TCR beta was linked (in a later analysis) to a missense DCLRE1C variant. Sequencing probably produced one cluster of sequence variants that were highly shared.

CDR1 is LNHDA and CDR2 is SQIVND in the germline V gene (reference sequence). Trimming took 7 bases from V and 0 from J, leaving 12 bases between them. The length of the CDR3 is 15 residues. Concerning this clone itself: What it binds is not known.

The PCR made use of 60 Vbeta and 13 Jbeta primers. Data came from immunoSEQ multiplex PCR; TCRdb stores just in-frame clones and leaves some out. Of about 120,000 clones detected, 65% to 75% appear once; the ten largest clones hold 4%. What was sequenced was PBMCs. The chain uses TRBV19 and TRBJ2-2; TRBD1 is a possible D gene (6 bases). The source of this sequence is a man aged 35 to 55 in good health and CMV-seropositive. This CDR3 is CASNIWGPNTGELFF. The CDR3 DNA reads TGTGCCAGTAATATCTGGGGGCCGAACACCGGGGAGCTGTTTTTT.